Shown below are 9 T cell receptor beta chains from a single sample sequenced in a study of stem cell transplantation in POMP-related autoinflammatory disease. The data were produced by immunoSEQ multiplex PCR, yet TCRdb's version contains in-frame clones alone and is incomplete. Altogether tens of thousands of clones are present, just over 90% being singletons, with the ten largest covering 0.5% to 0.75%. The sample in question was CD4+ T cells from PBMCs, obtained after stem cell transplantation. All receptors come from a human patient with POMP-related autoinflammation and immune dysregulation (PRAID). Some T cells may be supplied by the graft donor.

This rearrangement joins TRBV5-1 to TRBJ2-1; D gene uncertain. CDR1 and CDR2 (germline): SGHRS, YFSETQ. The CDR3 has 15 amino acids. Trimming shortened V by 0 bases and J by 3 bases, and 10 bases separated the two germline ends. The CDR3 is CASSLVGMGYNEQFF. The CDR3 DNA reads TGCGCCAGCAGCTTGGTGGGAATGGGCTACAATGAGCAGTTCTTC.

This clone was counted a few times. The CDR3 protein is CASSLGPGTNSPLHF. The CDR3 DNA is TGTGCCAGCAGTTTGGGTCCCGGGACGAATTCACCCCTCCACTTT. The chain recombines TRBV28 with TRBJ1-6; weak D call: TRBD1 (5 bases). The CDR3 has 15 residues. Germline CDR1 MDHEN, CDR2 SYDVKM. The V end lost 3 bases, the J end lost 7 bases, and 13 bases lay between the germline ends.

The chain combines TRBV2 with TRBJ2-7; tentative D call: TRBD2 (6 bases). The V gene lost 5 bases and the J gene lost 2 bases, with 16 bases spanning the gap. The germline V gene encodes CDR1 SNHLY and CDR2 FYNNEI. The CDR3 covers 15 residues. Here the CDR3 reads CASSSDSGLPYEQYF. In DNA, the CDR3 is TGTGCCAGCAGTTCAGATAGCGGCCTTCCCTACGAGCAGTACTTC.

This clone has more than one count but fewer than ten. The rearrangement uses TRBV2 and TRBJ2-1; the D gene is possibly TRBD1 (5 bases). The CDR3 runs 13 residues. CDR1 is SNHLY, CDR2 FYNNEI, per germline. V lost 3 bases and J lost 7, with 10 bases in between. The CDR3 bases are TGTGCCAGCAGTGAGGGGCAATTTAATGAGCAGTTCTTC. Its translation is CASSEGQFNEQFF.

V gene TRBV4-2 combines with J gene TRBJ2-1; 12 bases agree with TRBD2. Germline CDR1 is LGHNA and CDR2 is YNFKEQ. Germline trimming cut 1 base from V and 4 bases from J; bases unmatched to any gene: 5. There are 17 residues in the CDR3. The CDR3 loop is CASSQGLAGGPYNEQFF. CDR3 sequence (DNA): TGTGCCAGCAGCCAAGGGCTAGCGGGAGGGCCATACAATGAGCAGTTCTTC.

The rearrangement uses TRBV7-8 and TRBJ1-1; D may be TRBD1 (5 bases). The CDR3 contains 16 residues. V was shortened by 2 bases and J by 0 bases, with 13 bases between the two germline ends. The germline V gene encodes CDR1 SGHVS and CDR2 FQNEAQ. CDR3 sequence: CASSLSRQPMNTEAFF. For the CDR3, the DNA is TGTGCCAGCAGCTTATCACGACAGCCGATGAACACTGAAGCTTTCTTT.

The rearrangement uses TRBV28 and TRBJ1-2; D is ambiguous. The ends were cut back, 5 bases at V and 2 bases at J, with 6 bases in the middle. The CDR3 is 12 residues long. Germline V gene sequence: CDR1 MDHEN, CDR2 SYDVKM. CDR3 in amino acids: CASSVKNYGYTF. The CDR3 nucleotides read TGTGCCAGCAGTGTCAAAAACTATGGCTACACCTTC.

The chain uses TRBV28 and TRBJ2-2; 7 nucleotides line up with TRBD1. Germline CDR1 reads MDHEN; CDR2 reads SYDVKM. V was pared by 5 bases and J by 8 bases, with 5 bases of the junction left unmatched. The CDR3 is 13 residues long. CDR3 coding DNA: TGTGCCAGCAGTCCCGACAGGGAGGGGGAGCTGTTTTTT. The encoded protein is CASSPDREGELFF.

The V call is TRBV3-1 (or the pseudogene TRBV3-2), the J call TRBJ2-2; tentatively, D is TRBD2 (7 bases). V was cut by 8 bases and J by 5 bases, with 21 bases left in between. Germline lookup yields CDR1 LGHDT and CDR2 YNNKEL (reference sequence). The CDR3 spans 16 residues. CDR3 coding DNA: TGTGCCAGCTCTCCTATGGAGGGGGGGATTACCGGGGAGCTGTTTTTT. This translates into CASSPMEGGITGELFF.